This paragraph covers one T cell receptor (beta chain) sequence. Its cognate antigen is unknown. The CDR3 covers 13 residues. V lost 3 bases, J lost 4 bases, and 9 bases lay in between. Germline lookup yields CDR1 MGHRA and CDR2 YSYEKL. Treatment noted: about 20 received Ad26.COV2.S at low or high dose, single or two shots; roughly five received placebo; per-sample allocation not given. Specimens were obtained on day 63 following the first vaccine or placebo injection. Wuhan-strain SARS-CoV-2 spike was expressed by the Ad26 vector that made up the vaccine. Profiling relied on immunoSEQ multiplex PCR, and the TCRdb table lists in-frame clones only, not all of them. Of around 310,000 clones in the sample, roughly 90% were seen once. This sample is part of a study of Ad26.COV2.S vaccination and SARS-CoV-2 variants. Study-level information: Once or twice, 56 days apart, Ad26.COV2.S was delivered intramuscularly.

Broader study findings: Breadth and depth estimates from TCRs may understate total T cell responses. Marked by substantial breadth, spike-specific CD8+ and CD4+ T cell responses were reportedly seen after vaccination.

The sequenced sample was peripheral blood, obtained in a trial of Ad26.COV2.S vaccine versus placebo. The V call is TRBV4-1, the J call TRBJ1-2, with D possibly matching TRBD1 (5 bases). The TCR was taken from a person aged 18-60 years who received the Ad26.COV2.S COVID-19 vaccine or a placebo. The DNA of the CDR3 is TGCGCCAGCAGCCATGGGGGGACCTATGGCTACACCTTC. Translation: CASSHGGTYGYTF.